This T cell receptor beta chain is from a study of blood T cell repertoires in COVID-19. Trimming cost V 3 bases and J 3 bases; bases outside gene matches: 6. CDR1 is LGHNA, CDR2 YSLEER, per germline. The CDR3 totals 15 residues. Sequenced by immunoSEQ multiplex PCR; TCRdb stores in-frame clones only, minus some. Of roughly 190,000 clones in the sample, around 90% were seen once. The chain is built from TRBV4-3 and TRBJ1-2; 8 positions match TRBD1. The sample taken for sequencing was PBMCs or T cells enriched from blood (not recorded which). The TCR was taken from a woman aged 25-40 years who had recovered from COVID-19. The CDR3 is CASSQSPTGDYGYTF. As DNA, the CDR3 is TGCGCCAGCAGCCAGTCCCCGACAGGGGACTATGGCTACACCTTC.